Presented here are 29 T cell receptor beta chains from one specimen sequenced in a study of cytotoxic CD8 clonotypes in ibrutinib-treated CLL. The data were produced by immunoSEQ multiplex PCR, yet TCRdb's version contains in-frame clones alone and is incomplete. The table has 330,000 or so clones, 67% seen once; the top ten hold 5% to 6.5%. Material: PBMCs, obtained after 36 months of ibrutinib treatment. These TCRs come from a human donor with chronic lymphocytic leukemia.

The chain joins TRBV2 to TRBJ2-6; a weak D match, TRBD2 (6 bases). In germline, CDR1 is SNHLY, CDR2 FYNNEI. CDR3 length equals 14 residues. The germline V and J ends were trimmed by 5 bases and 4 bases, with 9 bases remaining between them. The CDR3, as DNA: TGTGCCAGCAGTACGGGACTCGGGGCCAACGTCCTGACTTTC. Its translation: CASSTGLGANVLTF.

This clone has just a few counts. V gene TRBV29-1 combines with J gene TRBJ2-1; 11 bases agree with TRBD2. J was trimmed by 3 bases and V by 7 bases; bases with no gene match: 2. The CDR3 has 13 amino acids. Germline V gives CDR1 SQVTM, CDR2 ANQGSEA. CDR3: CSATSGSYNEQFF. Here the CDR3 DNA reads TGCAGCGCCACTAGCGGGAGCTACAATGAGCAGTTCTTC.

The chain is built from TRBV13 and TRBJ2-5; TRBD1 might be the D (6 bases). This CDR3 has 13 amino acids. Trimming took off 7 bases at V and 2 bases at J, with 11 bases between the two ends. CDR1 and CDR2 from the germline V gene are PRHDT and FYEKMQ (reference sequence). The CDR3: CASKEGTQETQYF. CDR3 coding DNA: TGTGCCAGCAAGGAAGGGACACAAGAGACCCAGTACTTC.

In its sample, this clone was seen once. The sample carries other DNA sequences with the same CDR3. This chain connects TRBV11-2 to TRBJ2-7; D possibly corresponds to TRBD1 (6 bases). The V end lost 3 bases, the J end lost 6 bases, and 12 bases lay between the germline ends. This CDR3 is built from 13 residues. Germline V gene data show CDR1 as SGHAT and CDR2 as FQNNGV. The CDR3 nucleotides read TGTGCCAGCAGCTTCTCAGGGGTAGGCGAGCAGTACTTC. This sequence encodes CASSFSGVGEQYF.

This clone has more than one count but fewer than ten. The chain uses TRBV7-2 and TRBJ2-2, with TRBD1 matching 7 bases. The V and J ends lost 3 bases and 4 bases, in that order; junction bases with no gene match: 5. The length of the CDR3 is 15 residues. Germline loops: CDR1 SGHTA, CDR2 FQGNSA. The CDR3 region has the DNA TGTGCCAGCAGCTTCGACAGGGTCCCCACCGGGGAGCTGTTTTTT. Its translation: CASSFDRVPTGELFF.

The CDR3 spells CASSDHGQNYGYTF. DNA of the CDR3: TGCGCCAGCAGTGATCACGGGCAGAACTATGGCTACACCTTC. The chain recombines TRBV10-2 with TRBJ1-2, with unresolved D. V dropped 3 bases and J dropped 2 bases, with 10 bases sitting between them. CDR1 WSHSY and CDR2 SAAADI come from the germline V gene. The CDR3 is 14 amino acids.

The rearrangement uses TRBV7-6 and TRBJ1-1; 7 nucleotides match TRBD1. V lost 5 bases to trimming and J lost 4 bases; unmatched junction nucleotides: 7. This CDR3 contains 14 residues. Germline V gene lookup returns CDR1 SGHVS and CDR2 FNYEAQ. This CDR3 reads CASSPQGECTEAFF. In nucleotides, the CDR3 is TGTGCCAGCAGCCCCCAGGGGGAGTGCACTGAAGCTTTCTTT.

The DNA of the CDR3 is TGTGCCAGTTACCCCAGAGCTGCCTATGATGCGCAGTATTTT. Translated: CASYPRAAYDAQYF. The genes are TRBV18 and TRBJ2-3; D not certain. The CDR3 extends over 14 amino acids. The germline V and J ends were trimmed by 9 bases and 10 bases, with 23 bases remaining between them. CDR1 KGHSH and CDR2 LQKENI come from the germline V gene.

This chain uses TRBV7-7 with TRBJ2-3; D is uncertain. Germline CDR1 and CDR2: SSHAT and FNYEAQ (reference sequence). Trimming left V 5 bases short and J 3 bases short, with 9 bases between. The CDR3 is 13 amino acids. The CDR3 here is CASSALGTDTQYF. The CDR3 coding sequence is TGTGCCAGCAGCGCGCTAGGGACAGATACGCAGTATTTT.

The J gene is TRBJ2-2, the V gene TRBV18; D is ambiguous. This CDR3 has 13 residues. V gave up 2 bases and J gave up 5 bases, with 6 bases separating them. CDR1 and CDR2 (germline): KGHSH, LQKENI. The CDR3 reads CASSPDRTGELFF. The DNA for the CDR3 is TGTGCCAGCTCACCAGACCGGACCGGGGAGCTGTTTTTT. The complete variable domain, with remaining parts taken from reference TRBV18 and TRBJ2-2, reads NAGVMQNPRHLVRRRGQEARLRCSPMKGHSHVYWYRQLPEEGLKFMVYLQKENIIDESGMPKERFSAEFPKEGPSILRIQQVVRGDSAAYFCASSPDRTGELFFGEGSRLTVL.

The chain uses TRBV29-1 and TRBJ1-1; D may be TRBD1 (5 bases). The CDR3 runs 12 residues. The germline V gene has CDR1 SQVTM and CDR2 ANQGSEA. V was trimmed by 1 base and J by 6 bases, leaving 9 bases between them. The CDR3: CSVEARDAEAFF. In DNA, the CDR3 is TGCAGCGTTGAAGCCCGGGACGCTGAAGCTTTCTTT.

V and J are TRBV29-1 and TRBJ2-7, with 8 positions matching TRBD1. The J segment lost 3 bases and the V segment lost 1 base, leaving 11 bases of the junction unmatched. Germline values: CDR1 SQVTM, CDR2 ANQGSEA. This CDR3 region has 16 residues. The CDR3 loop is CSVEGGWTGKLYEQYF. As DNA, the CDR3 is TGCAGCGTTGAAGGGGGTTGGACAGGGAAGCTCTACGAGCAGTACTTC.

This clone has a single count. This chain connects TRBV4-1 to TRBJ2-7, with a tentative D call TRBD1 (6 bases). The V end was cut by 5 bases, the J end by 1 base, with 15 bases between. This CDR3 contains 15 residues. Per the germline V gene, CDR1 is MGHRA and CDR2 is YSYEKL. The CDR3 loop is CASSAPDSSSYEQYF. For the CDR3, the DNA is TGCGCCAGCAGCGCCCCGGACAGCTCTTCCTACGAGCAGTACTTC.

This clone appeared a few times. CDR3 coding DNA: TGTGCCAGCAGCTCCCGCATAGGGTGGTACGAGCAGTACTTC. This translates into CASSSRIGWYEQYF. This rearrangement joins TRBV5-6 to TRBJ2-7; D not certain. There are 14 residues in the CDR3. Germline CDR1 is SGHDT and CDR2 is YYEEEE. The germline V and J ends were trimmed by 3 bases and 4 bases, with 14 bases remaining between them.

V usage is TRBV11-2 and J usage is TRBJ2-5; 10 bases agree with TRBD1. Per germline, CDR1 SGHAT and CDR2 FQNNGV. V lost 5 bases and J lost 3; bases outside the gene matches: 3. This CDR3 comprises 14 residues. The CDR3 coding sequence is TGTGCCAGCAGCGCCGGGACAGGGGAAGAGACCCAGTACTTC. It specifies CASSAGTGEETQYF.

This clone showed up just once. This chain's CDR3 is CASSRSGLAGITAYNEQFF. The CDR3 bases are TGTGCCAGCAGCAGATCGGGACTAGCGGGGATAACAGCCTACAATGAGCAGTTCTTC. V gene TRBV7-3 combines with J gene TRBJ2-1; 13 bases fit TRBD2. The germline V gene has CDR1 SGHTA and CDR2 FQGTGA. The CDR3 loop spans 19 amino acids. Trimming took 5 bases from V and 2 from J; bases not matched to a gene: 12.

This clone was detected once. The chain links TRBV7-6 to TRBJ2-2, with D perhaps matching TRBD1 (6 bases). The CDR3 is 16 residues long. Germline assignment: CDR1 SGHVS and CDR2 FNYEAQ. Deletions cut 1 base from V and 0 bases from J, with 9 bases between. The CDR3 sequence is CASSLVGTPNTGELFF. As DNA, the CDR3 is TGTGCCAGCAGCTTAGTTGGGACACCGAACACCGGGGAGCTGTTTTTT.

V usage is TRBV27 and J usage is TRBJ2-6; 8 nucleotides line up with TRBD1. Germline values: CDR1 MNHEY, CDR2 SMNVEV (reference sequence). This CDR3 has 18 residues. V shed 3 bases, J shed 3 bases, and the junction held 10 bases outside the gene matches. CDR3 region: CASSFRGRSIFGANVLTF. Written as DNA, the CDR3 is TGTGCCAGCAGTTTCAGGGGGCGATCGATCTTTGGGGCCAACGTCCTGACTTTC.

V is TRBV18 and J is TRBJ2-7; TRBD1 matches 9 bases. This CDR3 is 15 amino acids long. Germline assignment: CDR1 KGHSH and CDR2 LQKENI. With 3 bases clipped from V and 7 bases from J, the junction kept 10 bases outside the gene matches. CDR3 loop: CASSPTGGAYGEQYF. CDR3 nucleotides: TGTGCCAGCTCACCCACAGGGGGCGCGTATGGGGAGCAGTACTTC.

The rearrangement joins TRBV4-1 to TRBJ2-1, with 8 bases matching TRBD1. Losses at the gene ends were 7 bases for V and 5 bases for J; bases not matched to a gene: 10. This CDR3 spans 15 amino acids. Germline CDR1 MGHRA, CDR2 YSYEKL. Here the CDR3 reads CASTRSGTGDNEQFF. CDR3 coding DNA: TGCGCCAGCACCCGATCGGGGACAGGTGACAATGAGCAGTTCTTC.

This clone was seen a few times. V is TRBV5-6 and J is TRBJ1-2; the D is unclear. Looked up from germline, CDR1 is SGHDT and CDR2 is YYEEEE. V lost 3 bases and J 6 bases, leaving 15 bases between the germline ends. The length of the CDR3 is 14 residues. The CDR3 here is CASSSPDWRNGYTF. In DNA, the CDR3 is TGTGCCAGCAGCTCGCCGGACTGGAGGAATGGCTACACCTTC.

The CDR3 spells CASSLADSYEQYF. The CDR3 bases are TGTGCCAGCAGCTTGGCGGACTCCTACGAGCAGTACTTC. V gene TRBV7-8 combines with J gene TRBJ2-7; D uncertain. The CDR3 runs to 13 residues. The germline V gene encodes CDR1 SGHVS and CDR2 FQNEAQ. V lost 3 bases to trimming and J lost 0 bases, with 6 bases between them.

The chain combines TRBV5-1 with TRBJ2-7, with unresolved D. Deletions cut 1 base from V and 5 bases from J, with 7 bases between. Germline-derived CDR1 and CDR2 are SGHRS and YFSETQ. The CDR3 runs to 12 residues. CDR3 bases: TGCGCCAGCAGCTTGATAGAGAACGAGCAGTACTTC. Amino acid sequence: CASSLIENEQYF.

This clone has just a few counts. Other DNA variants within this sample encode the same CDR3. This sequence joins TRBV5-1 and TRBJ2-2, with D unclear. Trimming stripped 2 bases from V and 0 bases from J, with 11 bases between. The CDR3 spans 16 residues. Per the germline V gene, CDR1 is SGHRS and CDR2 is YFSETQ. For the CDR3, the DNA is TGCGCCAGCAGCTTAGTCGGGTTGGCGAACACCGGGGAGCTGTTTTTT. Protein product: CASSLVGLANTGELFF.

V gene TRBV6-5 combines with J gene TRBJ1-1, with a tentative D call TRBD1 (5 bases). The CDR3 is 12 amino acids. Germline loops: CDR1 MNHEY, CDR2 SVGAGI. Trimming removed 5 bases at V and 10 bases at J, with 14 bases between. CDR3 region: CASSPAGTRAFF. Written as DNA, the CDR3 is TGTGCCAGCAGTCCAGCCGGGACTAGAGCTTTCTTT.

Written as DNA, the CDR3 is TGTGCCAGCAGTGAATCTCTCTTGAGGAACACTGAAGCTTTCTTT. It encodes CASSESLLRNTEAFF. The chain uses TRBV6-1 and TRBJ1-1; D uncertain. Per germline, CDR1 MNHNS and CDR2 SASEGT. The CDR3 is made up of 15 amino acids. Between the trimmed V and J ends, which lost 2 bases and 1 base, there was a span of 11 bases.

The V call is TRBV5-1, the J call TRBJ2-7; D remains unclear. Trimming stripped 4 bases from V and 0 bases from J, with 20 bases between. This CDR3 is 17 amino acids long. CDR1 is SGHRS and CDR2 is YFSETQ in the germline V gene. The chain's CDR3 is CASSASFGSPGSYEQYF. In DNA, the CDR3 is TGCGCCAGCAGCGCTTCGTTTGGGTCACCGGGCTCCTACGAGCAGTACTTC.

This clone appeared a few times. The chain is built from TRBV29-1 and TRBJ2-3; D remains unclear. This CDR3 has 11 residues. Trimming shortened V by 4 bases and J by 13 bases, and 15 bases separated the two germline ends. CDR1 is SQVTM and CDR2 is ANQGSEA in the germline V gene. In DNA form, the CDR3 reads TGCAGCGTTGGGATCGGACCGACCGAGTATTTT. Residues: CSVGIGPTEYF.

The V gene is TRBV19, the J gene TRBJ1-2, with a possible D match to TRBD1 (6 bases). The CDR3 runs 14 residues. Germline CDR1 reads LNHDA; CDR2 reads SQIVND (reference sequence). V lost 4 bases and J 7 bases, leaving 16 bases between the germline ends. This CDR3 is CASSTDWGGRGYTF. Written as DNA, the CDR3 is TGTGCCAGTAGTACCGATTGGGGGGGCCGTGGCTACACCTTC.